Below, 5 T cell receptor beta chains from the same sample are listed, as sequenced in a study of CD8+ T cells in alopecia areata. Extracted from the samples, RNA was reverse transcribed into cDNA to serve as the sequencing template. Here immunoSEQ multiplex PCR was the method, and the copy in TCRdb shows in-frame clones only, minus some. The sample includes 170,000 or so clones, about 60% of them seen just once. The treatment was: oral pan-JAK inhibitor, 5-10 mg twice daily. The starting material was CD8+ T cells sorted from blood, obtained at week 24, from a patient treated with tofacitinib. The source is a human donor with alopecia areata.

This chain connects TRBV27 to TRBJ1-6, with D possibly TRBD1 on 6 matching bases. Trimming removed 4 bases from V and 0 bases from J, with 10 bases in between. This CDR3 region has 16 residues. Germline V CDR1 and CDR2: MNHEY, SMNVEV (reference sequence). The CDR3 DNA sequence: TGTGCCAGCAGTTCACCACAGGGCTCCTATAATTCACCCCTCCACTTT. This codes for CASSSPQGSYNSPLHF.

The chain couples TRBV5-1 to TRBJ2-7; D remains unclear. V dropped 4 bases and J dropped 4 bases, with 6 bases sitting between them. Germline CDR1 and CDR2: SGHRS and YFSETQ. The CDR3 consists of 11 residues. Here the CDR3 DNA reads TGCGCCAGCAGCACCGGTTACGAGCAGTACTTC. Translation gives CASSTGYEQYF.

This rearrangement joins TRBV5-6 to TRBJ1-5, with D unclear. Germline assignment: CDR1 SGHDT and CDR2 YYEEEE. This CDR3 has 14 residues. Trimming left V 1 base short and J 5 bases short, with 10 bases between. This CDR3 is CASSLKLDYQPQHF. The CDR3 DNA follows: TGTGCCAGCAGCTTGAAGCTCGACTATCAGCCCCAGCATTTT.

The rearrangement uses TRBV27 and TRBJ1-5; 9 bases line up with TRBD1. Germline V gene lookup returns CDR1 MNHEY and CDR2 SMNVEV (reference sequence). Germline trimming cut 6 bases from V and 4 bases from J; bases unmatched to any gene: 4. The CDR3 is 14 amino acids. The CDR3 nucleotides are TGTGCCAGCAGGGACAGGGGTGGTAATCAGCCCCAGCATTTT. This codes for CASRDRGGNQPQHF.

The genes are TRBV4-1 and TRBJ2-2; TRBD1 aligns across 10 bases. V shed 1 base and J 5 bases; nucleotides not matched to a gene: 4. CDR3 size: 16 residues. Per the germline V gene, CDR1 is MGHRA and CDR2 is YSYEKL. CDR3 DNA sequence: TGCGCCAGCAGCCAAGGGACAGGGGGTTATACCGGGGAGCTGTTTTTT. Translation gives CASSQGTGGYTGELFF.